The 10 T cell receptor beta chains given below trace back to one sample, sequenced in a study of shared clonotypes between healthy human individuals. Here immunoSEQ multiplex PCR was the method, and the copy in TCRdb shows in-frame clones only, minus some. The repertoire includes about 990,000 clones, about 84% of them detected once, and 0.5% to 0.65% sits in the top ten. What was sequenced was memory CD4+ T cells from PBMCs. Subset reported: CD45RA-negative fraction. The receptors were gathered from a man aged 18 to 29 in good health. Some clones in this sample may be carry-over from other donors' samples.

A note on this clone: A far larger clone is only one base removed, so a read error is likely. The rearrangement joins TRBV5-6 to TRBJ1-5; no definite D call. CDR3 length: 15 residues. The germline gives CDR1 SGHDT, CDR2 YYEEEE. In DNA, the CDR3 is TGTGCCAACAGCTCTACCCTCTATAGCAATCAGCCCCAGCATTTT. Amino acids: CANSSTLYSNQPQHF.

The chain employs TRBV29-1 and TRBJ1-2; D is undetermined. The CDR3 is 15 amino acids. Germline assignment: CDR1 SQVTM and CDR2 ANQGSEA. V lost 0 bases, J lost 0 bases, and 11 bases lay in between. The CDR3 region has the DNA TGCAGCGTTGAAGACGTGGGGTCAGCTAACTATGGCTACACCTTC. The encoded protein is CSVEDVGSANYGYTF.

The chain uses TRBV25-1 and TRBJ2-7; D may be TRBD2 (6 bases). The CDR3 has 12 residues. Trimming took 9 bases from V and 7 from J, leaving 16 bases between them. Germline CDR1 is MGHDK and CDR2 is SYGVNS. In DNA, the CDR3 is TGTGCCAGTGGGGGGACCATCGTTGAGCAGTACTTC. Protein sequence: CASGGTIVEQYF.

As concerns this clone: This sample includes further DNA sequences coding for the same CDR3. The rearrangement links TRBV7-3 to TRBJ2-1; D remains ambiguous. Trimming removed 2 bases at V and 5 bases at J, with 7 bases between. CDR3 size: 13 residues. Germline CDR1 reads SGHTA; CDR2 reads FQGTGA. CDR3 sequence (DNA): TGTGCCAGCAGCTTATCTAGGAACAATGAGCAGTTCTTC. Translation gives CASSLSRNNEQFF.

This clone has at least ten counts. V and J are TRBV11-3 and TRBJ2-1; 8 bases agree with TRBD2. Germline V gene data show CDR1 as SGHNT and CDR2 as YENEEA. This CDR3 region has 16 residues. V was pared by 2 bases and J by 4 bases, with 7 bases of the junction left unmatched. CDR3 loop: CASSLKAGAGYNEQFF. CDR3 sequence (DNA): TGTGCCAGCAGCTTAAAAGCGGGAGCGGGTTACAATGAGCAGTTCTTC.

This clone has just a few counts. V and J are TRBV6-5 and TRBJ1-1, with 9 bases fitting TRBD1. Looked up from germline, CDR1 is MNHEY and CDR2 is SVGAGI. The CDR3 sequence is 15 residues long. With V trimmed by 5 bases and J by 0 bases, 4 bases remained unmatched. The CDR3 coding sequence is TGTGCCAGCAGTAAGACAGGGGGACTGAACACTGAAGCTTTCTTT. As protein: CASSKTGGLNTEAFF.

The chain has TRBV6-1 and TRBJ1-1; the D is unclear. CDR1 is MNHNS and CDR2 is SASEGT in the germline V gene. CDR3 size: 15 residues. V shed 3 bases and J shed 3 bases, with 14 bases lying between them. DNA of the CDR3: TGTGCCAGCAGTGATCAATCGGGTGCGCACACTGAAGCTTTCTTT. Its translation: CASSDQSGAHTEAFF.

J is TRBJ1-1 and V is TRBV7-5; no check of the table's D call, TRBD1, against the DNA was made. TRBV7-5 is termed a pseudogene. This CDR3 is 14 amino acids long. CDR3 DNA: TGTGCCAGAAGCAAAGGCCAGGGGAACACTGAAGCTTTCTTT. Protein sequence: CARSKGQGNTEAFF.

J is TRBJ2-1 and V is TRBV19; no reliable D call. In germline, CDR1 is LNHDA, CDR2 SQIVND (reference sequence). The CDR3 covers 17 residues. V shed 3 bases and J shed 5 bases, with 20 bases lying between them. The CDR3 region is CASSIPPGALGNNEQFF. In nucleotides, the CDR3 is TGTGCCAGTAGTATCCCCCCCGGAGCGCTAGGAAACAATGAGCAGTTCTTC.

The chain combines TRBV2 with TRBJ2-2; maybe TRBD2 (5 bases). Trimming shortened V by 5 bases and J by 0 bases, and 7 bases separated the two germline ends. The CDR3 length is 14 residues. Germline assignment: CDR1 SNHLY and CDR2 FYNNEI. The chain's CDR3 is CASSRLTNTGELFF. DNA for the CDR3: TGTGCCAGCAGTAGACTAACGAACACCGGGGAGCTGTTTTTT.